The clone carrying this T cell receptor beta chain showed up many times. Its antigen is not identified. Researchers took RNA transcripts and amplified the TCR beta CDR3 regions from them. With the HTBI primer set, the TCR CDR3 went through a first round of RT-PCR. TCRdb reprocessed the multiplex PCR reads via MiXCR and lists one record per CDR3 protein. The sample lists 650,000 to 800,000 distinct CDR3 sequences, 45% occurring once. The record originates from a study of T cells in Graves' hyperthyroidism and ophthalmopathy. Whole-study findings and limits: Most thyroid clonotypes that were expanded above 0.001 also turned up in blood. Ophthalmopathy onset followed model prediction by a median around six months.

CDR3 size: 13 residues. Germline V lookup: CDR1 SQVTM, CDR2 ANQGSEA. The V gene lost 3 bases and the J gene lost 3 bases, with 11 bases spanning the gap. Uncontrolled infection, other autoimmune disease, pregnancy or lactation excluded patients. For the diagnoses, clinical symptoms, serum thyroxine and TRAb, thyroid ultrasound and orbital computed tomography were used. This receptor was obtained from an adult man with Graves' disease, either hyperthyroidism or ophthalmopathy (not recorded which). Input material: peripheral blood or thyroid tissue (not recorded which). J is TRBJ1-2 and V is TRBV29-1, with D hard to call. CDR3 coding DNA: TGCAGCGTTGATCCCGGGGTCGACTATGGCTACACCTTC. Its protein product is CSVDPGVDYGYTF.